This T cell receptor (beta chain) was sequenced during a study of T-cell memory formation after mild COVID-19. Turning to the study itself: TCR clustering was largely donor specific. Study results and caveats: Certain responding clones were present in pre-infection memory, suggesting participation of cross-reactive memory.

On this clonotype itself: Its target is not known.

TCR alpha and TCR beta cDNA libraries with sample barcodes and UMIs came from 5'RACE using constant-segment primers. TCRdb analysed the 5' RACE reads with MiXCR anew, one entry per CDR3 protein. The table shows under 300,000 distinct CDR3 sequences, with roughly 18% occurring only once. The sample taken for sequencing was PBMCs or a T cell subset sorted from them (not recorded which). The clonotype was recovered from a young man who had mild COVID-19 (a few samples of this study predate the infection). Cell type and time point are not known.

The CDR3: CASSSAGLGNTEAFF. For the CDR3, the DNA is TGTGCCAGCAGCTCGGCGGGACTCGGGAACACTGAAGCTTTCTTT. J is TRBJ1-1 and V is TRBV7-3, with D tentatively TRBD1 (5 bases). The ends were cut back, 4 bases at V and 1 base at J, with 13 bases in the middle. The CDR3 extends over 15 amino acids. The germline CDR1 and CDR2 sequences are SGHTA and FQGTGA.